This TCR beta chain emerged from a study of cytomegalovirus exposure and HLA in healthy donors. Use of 60 Vbeta and 13 Jbeta primers characterized the PCR. TCRdb's copy holds only in-frame clones and misses some; the assay was immunoSEQ multiplex PCR. The sample shows about 57,000 clones, more than 65% of them seen only once. This receptor was taken from a woman aged 45-59 years in good health and CMV-seronegative. The sequenced material came from PBMCs.

The chain's CDR3 is CEGDRSNSPLHF. DNA for the CDR3: TGTGAGGGGGACCGAAGCAATTCACCCCTCCACTTT. This rearrangement joins TRBV30 to TRBJ1-6; D is possibly TRBD1 (6 bases). Germline V CDR1 and CDR2: GTSNPN, SVGIG (reference sequence). The CDR3 covers 12 residues.